This entry is about one TCR beta chain. V shed 4 bases, J shed 8 bases, and the junction held 5 bases outside the gene matches. The CDR3 contains 14 residues. CDR1 is SGHRS, CDR2 YFSETQ, per germline. This sample stems from a study of blood T cell repertoires in COVID-19. For the study at large: T cells, B-cell-depleted T cells, or PBMCs supplied cDNA or gDNA.

Original processing methods: Amplifying reference gene primers gave estimates of nucleated cell counts. Method: immunoSEQ multiplex PCR; TCRdb's copy keeps in-frame clones and lacks some. That table is the source of V, J and clone size, and D and trimming were worked out from the DNA. This repertoire shows about 170,000 clones, approximately 80% found once; its top ten account for about 8.8%. This receptor was taken from a woman of 80 years or more with COVID-19, enrolled during active disease. Specimen: peripheral blood. The chain employs TRBV5-1 and TRBJ1-6, with 8 bases fitting TRBD1. The CDR3 nucleotides read TGCGCCAGCAGCCTTACAGGGGGTGATTCACCCCTCCACTTT. This codes for CASSLTGGDSPLHF.